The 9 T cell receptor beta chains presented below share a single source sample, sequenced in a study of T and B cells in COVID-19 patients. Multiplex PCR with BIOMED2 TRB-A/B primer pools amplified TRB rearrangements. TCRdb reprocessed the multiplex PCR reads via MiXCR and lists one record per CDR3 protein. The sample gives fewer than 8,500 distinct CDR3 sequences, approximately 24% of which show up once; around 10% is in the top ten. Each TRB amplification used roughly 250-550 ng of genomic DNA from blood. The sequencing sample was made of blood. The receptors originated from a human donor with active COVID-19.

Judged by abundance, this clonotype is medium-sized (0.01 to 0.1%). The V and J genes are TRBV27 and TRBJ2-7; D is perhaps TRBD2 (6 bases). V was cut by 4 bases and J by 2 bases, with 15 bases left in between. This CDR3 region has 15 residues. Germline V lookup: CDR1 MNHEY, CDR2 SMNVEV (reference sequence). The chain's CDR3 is CASSSQVWTTYEQYF. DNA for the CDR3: TGTGCCAGCAGTTCCCAAGTGTGGACTACCTACGAGCAGTACTTC.

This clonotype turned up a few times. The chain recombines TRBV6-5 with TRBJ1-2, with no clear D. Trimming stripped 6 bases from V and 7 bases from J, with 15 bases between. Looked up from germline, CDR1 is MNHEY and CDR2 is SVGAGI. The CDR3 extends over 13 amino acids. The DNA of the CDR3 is TGTGCCAGCAGCCCCGTCAGCCGGGGTGGCTACACCTTC. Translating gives CASSPVSRGGYTF.

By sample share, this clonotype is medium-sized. CDR3 bases: TGTGCCAGTAGTCCCTCCCTATGGGATCCCCTTGGAGAGACCCAGTACTTC. It encodes CASSPSLWDPLGETQYF. V is TRBV19 and J is TRBJ2-5; D uncertain. V was pared by 5 bases and J by 4 bases, with 23 bases between. Per the germline V gene, CDR1 is LNHDA and CDR2 is SQIVND (reference sequence). The CDR3 loop spans 17 amino acids.

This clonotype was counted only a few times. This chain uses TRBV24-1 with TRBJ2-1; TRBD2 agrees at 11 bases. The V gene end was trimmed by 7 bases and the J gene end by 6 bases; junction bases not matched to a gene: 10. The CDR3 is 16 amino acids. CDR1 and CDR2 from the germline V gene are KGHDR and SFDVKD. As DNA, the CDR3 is TGTGCCACCAGGGGAGTAACTAGCGGGAGAGGCAATGAGCAGTTCTTC. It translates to CATRGVTSGRGNEQFF.

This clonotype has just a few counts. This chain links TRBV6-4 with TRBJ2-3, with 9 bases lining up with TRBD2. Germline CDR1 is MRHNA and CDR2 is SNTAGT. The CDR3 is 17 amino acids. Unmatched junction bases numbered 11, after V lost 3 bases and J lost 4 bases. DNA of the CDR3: TGTGCCAGCAGTGAATATGCGGCGGGAGGGCTTGCAGATACGCAGTATTTT. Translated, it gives CASSEYAAGGLADTQYF.

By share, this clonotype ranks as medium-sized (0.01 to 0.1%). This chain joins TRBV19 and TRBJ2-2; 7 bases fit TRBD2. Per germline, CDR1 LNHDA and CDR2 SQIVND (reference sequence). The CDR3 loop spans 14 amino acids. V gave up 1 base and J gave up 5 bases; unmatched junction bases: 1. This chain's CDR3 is CASSIGRETGELFF. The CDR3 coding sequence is TGTGCCAGTAGTATAGGGCGGGAGACCGGGGAGCTGTTTTTT.

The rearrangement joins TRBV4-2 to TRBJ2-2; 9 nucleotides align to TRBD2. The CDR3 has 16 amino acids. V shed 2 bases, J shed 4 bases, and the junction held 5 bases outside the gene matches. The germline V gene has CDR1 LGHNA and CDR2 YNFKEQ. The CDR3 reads CASSQNSGRVTGELFF. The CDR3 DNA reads TGTGCCAGCAGCCAAAATAGCGGGAGAGTCACCGGGGAGCTGTTTTTT.

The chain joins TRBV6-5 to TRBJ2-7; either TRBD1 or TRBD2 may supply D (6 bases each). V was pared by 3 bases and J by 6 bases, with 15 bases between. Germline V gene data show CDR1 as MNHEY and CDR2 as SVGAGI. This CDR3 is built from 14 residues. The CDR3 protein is CASSYTPGAGEQYF. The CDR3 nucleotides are TGTGCCAGCAGTTATACGCCGGGGGCGGGCGAGCAGTACTTC.

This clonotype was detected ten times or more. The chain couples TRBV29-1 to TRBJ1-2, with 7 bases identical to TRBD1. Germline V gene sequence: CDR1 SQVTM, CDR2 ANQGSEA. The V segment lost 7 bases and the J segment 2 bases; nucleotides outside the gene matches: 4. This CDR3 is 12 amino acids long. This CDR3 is CSAGQRNYGYTF. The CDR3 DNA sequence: TGCAGCGCGGGACAGAGGAACTATGGCTACACCTTC.